What follows are 5 T cell receptor beta chains derived from one specimen sequenced in a study of control samples from healthy donors and cancer patients. Assay: immunoSEQ multiplex PCR; the TCRdb copy retains only in-frame clones and omits some. The profile shows tens of thousands of clones, about 87% of them singletons. Sequenced input: blood. Receptor source: a man aged 45-60 years in good health.

Here the CDR3 DNA reads TGTGCCAGCAGTGGGTCCCTATCCACTGAAGCTTTCTTT. The encoded protein is CASSGSLSTEAFF. The chain couples TRBV2 to TRBJ1-1, with D unresolved. Germline CDR1 SNHLY, CDR2 FYNNEI. Trimming shortened V by 4 bases and J by 4 bases, and 10 bases separated the two germline ends. CDR3 size: 13 residues.

This clone is a singleton in its sample. The chain uses TRBV10-3 and TRBJ2-1; 12 bases line up with TRBD2. Germline assignment: CDR1 ENHRY and CDR2 SYGVKD. V trimming: 4 bases; J trimming: 5 bases; junction bases outside the gene matches: 3. This CDR3 is built from 15 residues. The CDR3 loop is CAISGWTSGDNEQFF. Written as DNA, the CDR3 is TGTGCCATCAGTGGGTGGACTAGCGGGGACAATGAGCAGTTCTTC.

This chain joins TRBV4-1 and TRBJ2-7; 8 bases agree with TRBD2. Germline V gives CDR1 MGHRA, CDR2 YSYEKL. V shed 0 bases and J 2 bases; nucleotides not matched to a gene: 6. The CDR3 totals 16 residues. This CDR3 reads CASSQERAGGPYEQYF. The CDR3 nucleotides are TGCGCCAGCAGCCAAGAAAGGGCGGGAGGTCCCTACGAGCAGTACTTC.

CDR3 amino acids: CASRGLSSYNEQFF. As DNA, the CDR3 is TGTGCCAGCAGAGGACTGAGCTCCTACAATGAGCAGTTCTTC. The V and J genes are TRBV2 and TRBJ2-1, with D possibly matching TRBD2 (5 bases). The CDR3 runs 14 residues. Germline V gives CDR1 SNHLY, CDR2 FYNNEI. The germline V and J ends were trimmed by 6 bases and 0 bases, with 9 bases remaining between them.

The gene calls are TRBV2 and TRBJ1-1; TRBD1 matches 10 bases. Per the germline V gene, CDR1 is SNHLY and CDR2 is FYNNEI. With V trimmed by 8 bases and J by 0 bases, 3 bases remained unmatched. The CDR3 is 14 amino acids. CDR3 region: CASEGQGLNTEAFF. The CDR3 DNA reads TGTGCCAGCGAGGGACAGGGGCTGAACACTGAAGCTTTCTTT.